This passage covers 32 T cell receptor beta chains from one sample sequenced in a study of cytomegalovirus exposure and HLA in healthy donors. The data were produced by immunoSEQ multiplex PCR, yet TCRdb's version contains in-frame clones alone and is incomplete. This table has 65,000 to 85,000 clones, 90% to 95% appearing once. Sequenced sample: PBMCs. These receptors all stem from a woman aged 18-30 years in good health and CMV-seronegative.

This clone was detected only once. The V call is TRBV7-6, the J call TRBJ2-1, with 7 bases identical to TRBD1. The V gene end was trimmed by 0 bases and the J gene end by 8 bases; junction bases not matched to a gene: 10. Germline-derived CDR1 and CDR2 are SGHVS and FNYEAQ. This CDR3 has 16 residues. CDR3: CASSLASQTRGYEQFF. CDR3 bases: TGTGCCAGCAGCTTAGCGTCTCAGACCAGGGGGTATGAGCAGTTCTTC.

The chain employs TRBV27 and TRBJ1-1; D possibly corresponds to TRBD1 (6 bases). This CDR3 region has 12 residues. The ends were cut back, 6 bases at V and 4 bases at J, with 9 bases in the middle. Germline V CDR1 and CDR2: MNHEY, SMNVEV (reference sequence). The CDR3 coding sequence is TGTGCCAGCAGGACAGGTTCCACTGAAGCTTTCTTT. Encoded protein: CASRTGSTEAFF.

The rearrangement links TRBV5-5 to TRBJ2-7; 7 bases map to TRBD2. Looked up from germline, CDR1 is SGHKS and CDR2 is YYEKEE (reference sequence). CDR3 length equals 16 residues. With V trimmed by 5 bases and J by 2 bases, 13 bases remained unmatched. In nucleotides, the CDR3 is TGTGCCAGCAGGCCACCCCCTCGCGGGAGCGCCTACGAGCAGTACTTC. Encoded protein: CASRPPPRGSAYEQYF.

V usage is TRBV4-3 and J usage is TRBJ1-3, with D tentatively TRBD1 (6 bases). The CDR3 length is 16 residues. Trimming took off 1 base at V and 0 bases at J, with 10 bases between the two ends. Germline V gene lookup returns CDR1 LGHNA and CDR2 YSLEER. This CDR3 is CASSQGVGGSGNTIYF. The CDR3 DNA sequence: TGCGCCAGCAGCCAAGGTGTAGGGGGCTCTGGAAACACCATATATTTT.

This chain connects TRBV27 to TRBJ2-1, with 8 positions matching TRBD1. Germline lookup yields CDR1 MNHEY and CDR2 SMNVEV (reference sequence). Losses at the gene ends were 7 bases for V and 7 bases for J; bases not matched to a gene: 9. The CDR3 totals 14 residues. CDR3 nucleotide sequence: TGTGCCAGCAACACTGGACAGGGAGGAAATGAGCAGTTCTTC. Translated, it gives CASNTGQGGNEQFF.

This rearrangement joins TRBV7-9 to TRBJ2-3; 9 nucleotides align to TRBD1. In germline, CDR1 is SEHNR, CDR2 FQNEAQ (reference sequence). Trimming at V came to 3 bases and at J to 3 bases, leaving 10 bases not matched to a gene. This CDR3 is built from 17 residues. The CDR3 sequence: CASSFIRGQGRTDTQYF. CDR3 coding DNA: TGTGCCAGCAGCTTTATTAGGGGACAGGGACGGACAGATACGCAGTATTTT.

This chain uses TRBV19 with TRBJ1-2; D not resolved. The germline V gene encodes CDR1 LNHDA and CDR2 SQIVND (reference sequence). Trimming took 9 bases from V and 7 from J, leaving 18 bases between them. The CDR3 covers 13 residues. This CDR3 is CASRPTGSGGYTF. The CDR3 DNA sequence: TGTGCCAGCCGCCCTACGGGGTCTGGTGGCTACACCTTC.

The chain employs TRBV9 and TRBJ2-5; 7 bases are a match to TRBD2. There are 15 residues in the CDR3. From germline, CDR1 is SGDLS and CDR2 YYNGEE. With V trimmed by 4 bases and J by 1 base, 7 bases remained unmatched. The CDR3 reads CASSHRGEGQETQYF. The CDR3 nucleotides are TGTGCCAGCAGCCACCGGGGGGAGGGCCAAGAGACCCAGTACTTC. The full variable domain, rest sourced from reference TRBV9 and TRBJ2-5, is DSGVTQTPKHLITATGQRVTLRCSPRSGDLSVYWYQQSLDQGLQFLIQYYNGEERAKGNILERFSAQQFPDLHSELNLSSLELGDSALYFCASSHRGEGQETQYFGPGTRLLVL.

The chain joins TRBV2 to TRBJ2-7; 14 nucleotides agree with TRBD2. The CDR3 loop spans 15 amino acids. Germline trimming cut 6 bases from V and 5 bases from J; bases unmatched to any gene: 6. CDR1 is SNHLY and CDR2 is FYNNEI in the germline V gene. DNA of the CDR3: TGTGCCAGCAGATTTGGGACTAGCGGGAGCGACGAGCAGTACTTC. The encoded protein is CASRFGTSGSDEQYF.

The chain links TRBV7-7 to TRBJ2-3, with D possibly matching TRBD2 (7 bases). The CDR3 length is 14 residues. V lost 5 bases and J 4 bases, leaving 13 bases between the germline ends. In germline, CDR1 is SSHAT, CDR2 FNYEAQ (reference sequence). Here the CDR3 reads CASSTGGPPDTQYF. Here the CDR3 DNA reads TGTGCCAGCAGCACCGGGGGGCCCCCAGATACGCAGTATTTT.

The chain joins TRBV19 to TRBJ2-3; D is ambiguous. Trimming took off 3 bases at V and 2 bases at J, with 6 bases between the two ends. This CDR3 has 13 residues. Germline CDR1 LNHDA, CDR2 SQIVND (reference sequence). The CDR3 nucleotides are TGTGCCAGTAGTATTCAGGCCACAGATACGCAGTATTTT. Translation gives CASSIQATDTQYF. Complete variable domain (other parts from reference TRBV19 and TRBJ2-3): DGGITQSPKYLFRKEGQNVTLSCEQNLNHDAMYWYRQDPGQGLRLIYYSQIVNDFQKGDIAEGYSVSREKKESFPLTVTSAQKNPTAFYLCASSIQATDTQYFGPGTRLTVL.

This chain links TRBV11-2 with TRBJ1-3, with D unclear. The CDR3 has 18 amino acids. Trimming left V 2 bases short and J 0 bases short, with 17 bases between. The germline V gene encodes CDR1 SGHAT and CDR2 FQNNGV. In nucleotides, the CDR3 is TGTGCCAGCAGCTTACTCCCGATCCCAGCGGGCTCTGGAAACACCATATATTTT. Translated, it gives CASSLLPIPAGSGNTIYF.

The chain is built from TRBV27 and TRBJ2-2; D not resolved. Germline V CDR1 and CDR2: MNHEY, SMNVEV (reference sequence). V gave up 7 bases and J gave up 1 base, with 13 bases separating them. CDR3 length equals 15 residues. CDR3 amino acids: CASTSWRLNTGELFF. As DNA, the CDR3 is TGTGCCAGCACTTCCTGGAGATTGAACACCGGGGAGCTGTTTTTT.

The CDR3 loop is CASSARPGTSLETQYF. In nucleotides, the CDR3 is TGTGCCAGCAGTGCCCGGCCCGGGACAAGTTTGGAGACCCAGTACTTC. The chain links TRBV6-1 to TRBJ2-5, with D perhaps matching TRBD1 (6 bases). The CDR3 is made up of 16 amino acids. Germline loops: CDR1 MNHNS, CDR2 SASEGT. Deletions cut 4 bases from V and 5 bases from J, with 20 bases between.

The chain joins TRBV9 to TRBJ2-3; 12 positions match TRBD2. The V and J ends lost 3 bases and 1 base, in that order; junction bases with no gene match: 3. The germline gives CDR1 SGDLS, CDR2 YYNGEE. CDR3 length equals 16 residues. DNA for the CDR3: TGTGCCAGCAGCGGTAGACTAGCGGGAGGCACAGATACGCAGTATTTT. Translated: CASSGRLAGGTDTQYF.

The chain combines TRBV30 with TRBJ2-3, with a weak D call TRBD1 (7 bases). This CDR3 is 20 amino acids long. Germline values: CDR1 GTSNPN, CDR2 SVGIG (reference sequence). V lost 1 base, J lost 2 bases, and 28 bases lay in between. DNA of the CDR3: TGTGCCTGGAGTGCTACCGCGGGACAGACCAACGGGGGTTTCACAGATACGCAGTATTTT. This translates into CAWSATAGQTNGGFTDTQYF.

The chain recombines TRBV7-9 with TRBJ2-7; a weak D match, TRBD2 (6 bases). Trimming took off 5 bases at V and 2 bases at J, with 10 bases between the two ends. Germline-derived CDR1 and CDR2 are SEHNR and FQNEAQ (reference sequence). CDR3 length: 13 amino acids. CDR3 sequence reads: CASSGRGAYEQYF. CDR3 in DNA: TGTGCCAGCAGCGGGCGCGGGGCCTACGAGCAGTACTTC.

The CDR3 DNA sequence: TGTGCCAGCAGCTTAAGCAGGGGGCGGCACTATGGCTACACCTTC. This codes for CASSLSRGRHYGYTF. The rearrangement links TRBV7-9 to TRBJ1-2; TRBD1 matches 8 bases. CDR3 size: 15 residues. Trimming took 2 bases from V and 3 from J; bases not matched to a gene: 5. Germline CDR1 is SEHNR and CDR2 is FQNEAQ (reference sequence).

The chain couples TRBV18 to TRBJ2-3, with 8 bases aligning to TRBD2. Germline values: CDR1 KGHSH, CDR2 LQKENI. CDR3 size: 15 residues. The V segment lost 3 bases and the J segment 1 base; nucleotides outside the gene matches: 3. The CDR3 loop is CASSPLAGRTDTQYF. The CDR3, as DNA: TGTGCCAGCTCACCGTTAGCGGGGCGCACAGATACGCAGTATTTT.

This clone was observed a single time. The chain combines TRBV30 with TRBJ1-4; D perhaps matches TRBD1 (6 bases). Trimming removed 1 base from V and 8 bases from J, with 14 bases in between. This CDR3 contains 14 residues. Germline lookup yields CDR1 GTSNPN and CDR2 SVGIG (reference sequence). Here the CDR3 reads CAWSGQVLGEKLFF. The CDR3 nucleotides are TGTGCCTGGAGTGGACAGGTCCTTGGGGAAAAACTGTTTTTT. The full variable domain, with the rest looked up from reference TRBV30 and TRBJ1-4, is SQTIHQWPATLVQPVGSPLSLECTVEGTSNPNLYWYRQAAGRGLQLLFYSVGIGQISSEVPQNLSASRPQDRQFILSSKKLLLSDSGFYLCAWSGQVLGEKLFFGSGTQLSVL.

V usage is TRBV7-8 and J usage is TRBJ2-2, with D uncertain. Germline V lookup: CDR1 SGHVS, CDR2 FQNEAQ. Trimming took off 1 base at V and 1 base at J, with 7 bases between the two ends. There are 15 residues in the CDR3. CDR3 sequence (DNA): TGTGCCAGCAGCTTAGGTGCCGGGAACACCGGGGAGCTGTTTTTT. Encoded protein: CASSLGAGNTGELFF. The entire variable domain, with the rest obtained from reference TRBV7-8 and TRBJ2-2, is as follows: GAGVSQSPRYKVAKRGQDVALRCDPISGHVSLFWYQQALGQGPEFLTYFQNEAQLDKSGLPSDRFFAERPEGSVSTLKIQRTQQEDSAVYLCASSLGAGNTGELFFGEGSRLTVL.

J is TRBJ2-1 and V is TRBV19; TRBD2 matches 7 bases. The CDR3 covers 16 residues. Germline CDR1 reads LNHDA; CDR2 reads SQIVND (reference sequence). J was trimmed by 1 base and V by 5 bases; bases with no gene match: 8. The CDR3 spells CASSVKGRGSYNEQFF. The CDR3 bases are TGTGCCAGTAGTGTGAAGGGGAGGGGTTCCTACAATGAGCAGTTCTTC.

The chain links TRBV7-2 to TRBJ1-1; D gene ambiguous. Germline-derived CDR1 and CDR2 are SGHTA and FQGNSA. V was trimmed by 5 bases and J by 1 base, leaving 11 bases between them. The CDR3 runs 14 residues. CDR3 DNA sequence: TGTGCCAGCAGCGGGAGGGCTACGAACACTGAAGCTTTCTTT. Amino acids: CASSGRATNTEAFF. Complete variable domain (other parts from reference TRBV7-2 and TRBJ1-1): GAGVSQSPSNKVTEKGKDVELRCDPISGHTALYWYRQSLGQGLEFLIYFQGNSAPDKSGLPSDRFSAERTGGSVSTLTIQRTQQEDSAVYLCASSGRATNTEAFFGQGTRLTVV.

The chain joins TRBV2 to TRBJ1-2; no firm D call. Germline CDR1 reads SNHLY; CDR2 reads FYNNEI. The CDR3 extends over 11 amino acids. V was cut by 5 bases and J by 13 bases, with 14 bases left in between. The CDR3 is CASSSRRLRTF. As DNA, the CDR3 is TGTGCCAGCAGTTCGCGACGACTCCGCACCTTC.

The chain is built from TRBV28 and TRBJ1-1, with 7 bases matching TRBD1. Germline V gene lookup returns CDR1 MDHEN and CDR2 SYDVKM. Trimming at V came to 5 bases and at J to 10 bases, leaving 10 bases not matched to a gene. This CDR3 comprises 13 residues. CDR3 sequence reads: CASSGGTASRAFF. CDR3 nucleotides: TGTGCCAGCAGTGGGGGGACAGCTTCTCGAGCTTTCTTT.

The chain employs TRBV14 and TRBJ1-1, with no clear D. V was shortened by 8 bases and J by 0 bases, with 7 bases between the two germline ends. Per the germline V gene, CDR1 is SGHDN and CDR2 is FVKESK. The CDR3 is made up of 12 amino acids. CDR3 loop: CASSLLNTEAFF. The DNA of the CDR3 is TGTGCCAGCTCTTTGTTGAACACTGAAGCTTTCTTT.

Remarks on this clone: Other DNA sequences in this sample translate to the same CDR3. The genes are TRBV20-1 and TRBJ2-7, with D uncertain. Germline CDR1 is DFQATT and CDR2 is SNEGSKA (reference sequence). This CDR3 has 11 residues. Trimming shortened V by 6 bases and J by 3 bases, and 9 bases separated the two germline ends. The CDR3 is CSALLGYEQYF. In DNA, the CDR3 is TGCAGTGCCTTACTTGGCTACGAGCAGTACTTC.

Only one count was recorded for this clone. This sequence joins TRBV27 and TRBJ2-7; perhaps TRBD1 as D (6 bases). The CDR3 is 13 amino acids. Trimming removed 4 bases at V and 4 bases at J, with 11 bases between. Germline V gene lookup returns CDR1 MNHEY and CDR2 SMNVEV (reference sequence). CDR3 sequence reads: CASSSRQEYEQYF. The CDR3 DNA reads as TGTGCCAGCAGTTCCCGACAGGAATACGAGCAGTACTTC.

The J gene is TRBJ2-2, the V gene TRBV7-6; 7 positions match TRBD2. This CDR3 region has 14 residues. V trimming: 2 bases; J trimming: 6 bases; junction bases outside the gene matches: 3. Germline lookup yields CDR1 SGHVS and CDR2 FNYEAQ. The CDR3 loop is CASSLTGGAGELFF. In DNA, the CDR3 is TGTGCCAGCAGCTTAACGGGGGGAGCCGGGGAGCTGTTTTTT.

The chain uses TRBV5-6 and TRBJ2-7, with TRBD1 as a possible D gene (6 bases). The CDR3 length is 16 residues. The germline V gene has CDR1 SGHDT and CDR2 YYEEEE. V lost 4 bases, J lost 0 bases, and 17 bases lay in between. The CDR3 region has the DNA TGTGCCAGCAGCAAGTCACAGGGCGTTCGCTCCTACGAGCAGTACTTC. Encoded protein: CASSKSQGVRSYEQYF. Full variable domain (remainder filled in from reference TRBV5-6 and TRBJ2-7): DAGVTQSPTHLIKTRGQQVTLRCSPKSGHDTVSWYQQALGQGPQFIFQYYEEEERQRGNFPDRFSGHQFPNYSSELNVNALLLGDSALYLCASSKSQGVRSYEQYFGPGTRLTVT.

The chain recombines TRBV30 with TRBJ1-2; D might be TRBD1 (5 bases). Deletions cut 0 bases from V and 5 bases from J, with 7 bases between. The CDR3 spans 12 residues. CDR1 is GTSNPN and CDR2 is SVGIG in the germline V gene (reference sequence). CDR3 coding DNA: TGTGCCTGGAGTGTCTCAGGGTATGGCTACACCTTC. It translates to CAWSVSGYGYTF.

The CDR3 reads CASSPSGGQPQHF. CDR3 bases: TGTGCCAGCTCACCAAGCGGGGGACAGCCCCAGCATTTT. The rearrangement uses TRBV18 and TRBJ1-5; D perhaps matches TRBD1 (5 bases). CDR3 length: 13 amino acids. CDR1 is KGHSH, CDR2 LQKENI, per germline. V lost 2 bases and J lost 7, with 9 bases in between.